The TCR beta chain under discussion was sequenced for a study of Ad26.COV2.S vaccination and SARS-CoV-2 variants. Study summary: Donor participated within the Ad26.COV2.S arm of the COV1001 trial. Each vaccinee took Ad26.COV2.S intramuscularly, once or twice 56 days apart.

The repertoire was sequenced with immunoSEQ multiplex PCR; TCRdb's copy has only in-frame clones and lacks some. Altogether 400,000 to 450,000 clones are present, 90% being singletons, with the ten largest covering less than 15%. Trimming took 5 bases from V and 4 from J; bases not matched to a gene: 9. Germline V gene sequence: CDR1 MNHEY, CDR2 SMNVEV (reference sequence). The CDR3 covers 17 residues. This clone showed up just once. Treatment specified: 15 to 20 received Ad26.COV2.S at low or high dose, single or two shots; about 5 received placebo; per-sample allocation not given. All samples were drawn on day 63, counting from the first vaccine or placebo injection. Boston hosted the donor, who was an adult aged 18-55 years.

The TCR sequence derives from a person aged 18-60 years who received the Ad26.COV2.S COVID-19 vaccine or a placebo. The J gene is TRBJ1-6, the V gene TRBV27; 9 bases line up with TRBD1. The sample here was peripheral blood, taken in a trial of Ad26.COV2.S vaccine versus placebo. This chain's CDR3 is CASSRTGTGTYNSPLHF. As DNA, the CDR3 is TGTGCCAGCAGTCGGACAGGGACAGGGACTTATAATTCACCCCTCCACTTT.